This T cell receptor (beta chain) derives from a study of identical twins. Trimming at V came to 6 bases and at J to 4 bases, leaving 6 bases not matched to a gene. Germline V gene lookup returns CDR1 SQVTM and CDR2 ANQGSEA. The CDR3 contains 13 residues. Unique molecular identifiers were present on the cDNA, and a universal primer site came from template switching. TCRdb analysed the 5' RACE reads with MiXCR anew, one entry per CDR3 protein. The table includes roughly 720,000 distinct CDR3 sequences, roughly 18% detected once. As regards this clonotype: The antigen remains unidentified.

Study results and caveats: Twin-shared out-of-frame alpha sequences showed excess low generation probability.

The sample also formed part of further work on T cells expressing NK-cell markers.

This clonotype was sampled from a woman aged 18-35 years in good health. Sequenced input: PBMCs. The gene calls are TRBV29-1 and TRBJ1-1, with TRBD1 identical over 9 bases. The CDR3 DNA reads as TGCAGCGTGGAACAGGGGGCGTTCACTGAAGCTTTCTTT. It is translated as CSVEQGAFTEAFF.